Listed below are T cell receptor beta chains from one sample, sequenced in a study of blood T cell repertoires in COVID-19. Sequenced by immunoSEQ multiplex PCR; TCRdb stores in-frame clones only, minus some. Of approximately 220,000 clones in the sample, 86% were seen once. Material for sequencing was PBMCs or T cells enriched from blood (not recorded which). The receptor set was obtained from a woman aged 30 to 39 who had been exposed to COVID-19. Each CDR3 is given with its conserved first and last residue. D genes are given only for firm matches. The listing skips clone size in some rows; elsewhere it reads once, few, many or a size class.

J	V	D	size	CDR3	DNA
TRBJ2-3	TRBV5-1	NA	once	CASSGGGRDTQYF	TGCGCCAGCAGTGGAGGGGGCCGAGATACGCAGTATTTT
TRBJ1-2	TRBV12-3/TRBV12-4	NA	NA	CASSSLFVEGYTF	TGTGCCAGCAGTTCCCTGTTCGTAGAAGGCTACACCTTC
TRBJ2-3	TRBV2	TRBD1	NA	CASSGDREDTQYF	TGTGCCAGCAGTGGGGACAGGGAGGATACGCAGTATTTT
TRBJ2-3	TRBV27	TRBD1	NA	CASRTGGTDTQYF	TGTGCCAGCAGAACAGGGGGCACAGATACGCAGTATTTT
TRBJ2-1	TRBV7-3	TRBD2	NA	CASSATGLAGNEQFF	TGTGCCAGCAGCGCGACAGGGCTAGCGGGGAATGAGCAGTTCTTC
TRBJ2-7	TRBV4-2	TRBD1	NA	CASSQGDRGPEVSYEQYF	TGTGCCAGCAGCCAAGGTGACAGGGGCCCGGAGGTTAGTTACGAGCAGTACTTC
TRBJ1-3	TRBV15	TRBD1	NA	CATSSQDRGAGNTIYF	TGTGCCACCAGCAGCCAAGACAGGGGGGCAGGAAACACCATATATTTT
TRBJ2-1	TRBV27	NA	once	CASSMRRLVDEQFF	TGTGCCAGCAGTATGCGACGACTAGTCGATGAGCAGTTCTTC
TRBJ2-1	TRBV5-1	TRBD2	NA	CASSWIAGERNEQFF	TGCGCCAGCAGCTGGATAGCGGGGGAGCGCAATGAGCAGTTCTTC
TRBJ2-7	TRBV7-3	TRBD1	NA	CASSPGTGGNYEQYF	TGTGCCAGCAGCCCCGGGACAGGGGGCAACTACGAGCAGTACTTC
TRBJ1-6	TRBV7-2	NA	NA	CASSLDRGLGSPLHF	TGTGCCAGCAGCTTAGACCGCGGACTTGGGTCACCCCTCCACTTT
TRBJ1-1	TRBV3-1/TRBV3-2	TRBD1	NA	CASSPWDRANTEAFF	TGTGCCAGCAGCCCCTGGGACAGGGCGAACACTGAAGCTTTCTTT
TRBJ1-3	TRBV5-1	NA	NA	CASSADRLEGNTIYF	TGCGCCAGCAGCGCCGACAGGCTGGAAGGAAACACCATATATTTT
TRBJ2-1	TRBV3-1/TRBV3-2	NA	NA	CASSQEAGPYNEQFF	TGTGCCAGCAGCCAAGAGGCGGGGCCGTACAATGAGCAGTTCTTC
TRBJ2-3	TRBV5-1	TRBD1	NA	CASSLGRTGGTDTQYF	TGCGCCAGCAGCTTGGGCCGTACAGGGGGCACAGATACGCAGTATTTT
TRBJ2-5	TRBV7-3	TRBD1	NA	CASSLRGQGQETQYF	TGTGCCAGCAGCTTACGGGGACAGGGACAAGAGACCCAGTACTTC
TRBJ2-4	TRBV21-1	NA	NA	CASSARQGLAKNIQYF	TGTGCCAGCAGCGCCCGACAGGGCCTAGCCAAAAACATTCAGTACTTC
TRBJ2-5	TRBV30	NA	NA	CAWRRGGQETQYF	TGTGCCTGGAGAAGGGGAGGTCAAGAGACCCAGTACTTC
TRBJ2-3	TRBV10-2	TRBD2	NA	CASSEFLAGGLVTDTQYF	TGCGCCAGCAGTGAGTTCCTAGCGGGGGGGCTTGTCACAGATACGCAGTATTTT
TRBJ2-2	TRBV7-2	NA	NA	CASSLASGTGELFF	TGTGCCAGCAGCTTAGCTAGTGGCACCGGGGAGCTGTTTTTT
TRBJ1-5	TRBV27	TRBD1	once	CASRSGQENNQPQHF	TGTGCCAGCAGATCCGGACAGGAGAACAATCAGCCCCAGCATTTT
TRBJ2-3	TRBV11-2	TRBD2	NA	CASRLTSGGADTQYF	TGTGCCAGCAGGCTAACTAGCGGGGGGGCAGATACGCAGTATTTT
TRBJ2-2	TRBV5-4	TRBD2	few	CASSLNGLASGELFF	TGTGCCAGCAGCTTAAATGGACTAGCGTCCGGGGAGCTGTTTTTT
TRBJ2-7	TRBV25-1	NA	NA	CASSELQLPGEQYF	TGTGCCAGCAGTGAACTACAGCTGCCCGGCGAGCAGTACTTC
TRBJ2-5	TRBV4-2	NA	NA	CASSQGDYRETQYF	TGTGCCAGCAGCCAAGGAGACTATCGGGAGACCCAGTACTTC
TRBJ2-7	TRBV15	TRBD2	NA	CATSREGGLANYEQYF	TGTGCCACCAGCAGAGAGGGGGGACTAGCCAACTACGAGCAGTACTTC
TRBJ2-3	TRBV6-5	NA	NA	CASSPEAVSTDTQYF	TGTGCCAGCAGTCCCGAGGCCGTGAGCACAGATACGCAGTATTTT
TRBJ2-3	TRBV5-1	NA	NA	CASSGLNTDTQYF	TGCGCCAGCAGCGGACTTAACACAGATACGCAGTATTTT
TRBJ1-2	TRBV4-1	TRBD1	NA	CASSRQRQDRTANYGYTF	TGCGCCAGCAGCCGTCAGAGGCAGGACAGGACAGCTAACTATGGCTACACCTTC
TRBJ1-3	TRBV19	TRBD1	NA	CASDRVGGNTIYF	TGTGCCAGCGACAGGGTTGGTGGAAACACCATATATTTT
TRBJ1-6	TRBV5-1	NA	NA	CASSLLTSDNSPLHF	TGCGCCAGCAGCTTGTTGACTTCGGATAATTCACCCCTCCACTTT
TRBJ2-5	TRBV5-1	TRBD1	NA	CASSLGGQPQETQYF	TGCGCCAGCAGCTTGGGGGGACAGCCTCAAGAGACCCAGTACTTC
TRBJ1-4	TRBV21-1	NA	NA	CASSKVGAATNEKLFF	TGTGCCAGCAGCAAAGTAGGGGCGGCAACTAATGAAAAACTGTTTTTT
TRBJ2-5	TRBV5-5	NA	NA	CASSLGLIQETQYF	TGTGCCAGCAGCCTAGGACTAATCCAAGAGACCCAGTACTTC
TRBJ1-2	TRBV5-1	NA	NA	CALKVGDSFYGYTF	TGCGCCCTAAAGGTCGGGGATTCCTTCTATGGCTACACCTTC
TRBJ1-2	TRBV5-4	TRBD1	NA	CASSLRQGTTTNYGYTF	TGTGCCAGCAGCCTTCGACAGGGGACCACTACTAACTATGGCTACACCTTC